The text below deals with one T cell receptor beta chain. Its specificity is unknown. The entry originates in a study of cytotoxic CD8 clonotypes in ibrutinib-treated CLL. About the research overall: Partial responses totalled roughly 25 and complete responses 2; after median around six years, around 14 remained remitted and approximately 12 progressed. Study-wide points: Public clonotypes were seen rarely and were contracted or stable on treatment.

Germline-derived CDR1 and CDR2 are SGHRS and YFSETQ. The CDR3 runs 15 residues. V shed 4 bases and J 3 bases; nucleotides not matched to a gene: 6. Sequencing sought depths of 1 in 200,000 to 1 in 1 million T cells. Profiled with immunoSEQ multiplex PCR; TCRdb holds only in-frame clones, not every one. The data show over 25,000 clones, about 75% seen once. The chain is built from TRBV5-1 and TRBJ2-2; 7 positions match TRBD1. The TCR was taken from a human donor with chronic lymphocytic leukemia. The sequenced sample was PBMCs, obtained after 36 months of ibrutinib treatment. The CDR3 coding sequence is TGCGCCAGCAGCCGAGGACAGGTCGACACCGGGGAGCTGTTTTTT. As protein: CASSRGQVDTGELFF.